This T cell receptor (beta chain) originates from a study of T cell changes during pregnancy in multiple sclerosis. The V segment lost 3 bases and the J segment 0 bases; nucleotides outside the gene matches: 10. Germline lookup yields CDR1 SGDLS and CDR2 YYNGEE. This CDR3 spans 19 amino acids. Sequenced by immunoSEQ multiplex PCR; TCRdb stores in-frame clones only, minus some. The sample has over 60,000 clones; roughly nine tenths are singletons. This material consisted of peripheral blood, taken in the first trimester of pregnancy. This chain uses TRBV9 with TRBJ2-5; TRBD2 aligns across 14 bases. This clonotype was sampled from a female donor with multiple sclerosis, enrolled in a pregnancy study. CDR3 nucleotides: TGTGCCAGCAGCGCAGCCGGACTAGCGGGGGGCCTATACCAAGAGACCCAGTACTTC. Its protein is CASSAAGLAGGLYQETQYF.